This TCR beta chain appears in the sequencing data of a study of T cell repertoires in cytomegalovirus infection. About this clonotype itself: What it recognizes is unknown.

TCRdb processed the reads anew with MiXCR; each CDR3 protein has one entry. The sample includes roughly 150,000 distinct CDR3 sequences, approximately 30% of them seen just once. The source of this sequence is a human donor in good health (CMV status not recorded). Some clones in this sample may be carry-over from other donors' samples. The sequencing here drew on CD8+ T cells from cultured PBMCs, taken from culture after CMV antigen stimulation.

This chain's CDR3 is CASSSLSDTQYF. CDR3 nucleotide sequence: TGTGCCAGCAGCTCGTTGTCAGATACGCAGTATTTT. This chain links TRBV7-2 with TRBJ2-3; D is uncertain. CDR1 and CDR2 from the germline V gene are SGHTA and FQGNSA. Deletions cut 4 bases from V and 4 bases from J, with 6 bases between. This CDR3 has 12 amino acids.